Following are 27 T cell receptor beta chains from one sample sequenced in a study of T cells in Graves' hyperthyroidism and ophthalmopathy. RNA transcripts were the template for amplifying TCR beta CDR3 regions. The primer set for the first-round RT-PCR of the TCR CDR3 was HTBI. TCRdb re-called the multiplex PCR reads with MiXCR, one entry per CDR3 protein. The data contain about 700,000 distinct CDR3 sequences, 14% of them singletons. Material: blood. These receptors originate from a woman under 30 with Graves' hyperthyroidism.

The genes are TRBV11-1 and TRBJ2-5; D may be TRBD1 or TRBD2 (5 bases each). This CDR3 is built from 15 residues. Germline CDR1 is SGHAT and CDR2 is FQDESV (reference sequence). V lost 4 bases and J 5 bases, leaving 17 bases between the germline ends. The CDR3 DNA reads TGTGCCAGCAGCTCGAGGGGTTTATCTGGGGAGACCCAGTACTTC. Its translation: CASSSRGLSGETQYF.

This clonotype was observed a few times. Because it lacks the conserved phenylalanine or tryptophan at the end, this CDR3 is likely a read error. The rearrangement links TRBV24-1 to TRBJ2-3; 8 nucleotides align to TRBD1. Germline V gene lookup returns CDR1 KGHDR and CDR2 SFDVKD. The CDR3 totals 18 residues. After removal of 3 bases from V and 3 bases from J, the junction contained 13 bases not matched to a gene. CDR3 in amino acids: CATSDAVFRDRRTDTQYL. Here the CDR3 DNA reads TGTGCCACCAGTGATGCCGTTTTTCGGGACAGGAGGACAGATACGCAGTATCTT.

This clonotype was seen many times. The chain recombines TRBV7-9 with TRBJ2-7, with D unclear. Germline CDR1 and CDR2: SEHNR and FQNEAQ (reference sequence). V was clipped by 2 bases and J by 0 bases, with 11 bases between them. The CDR3 is 15 amino acids. The CDR3 reads CASSLSRGGSYEQYF. In DNA form, the CDR3 reads TGTGCCAGCAGCTTATCCCGCGGTGGCTCCTACGAGCAGTACTTC.

The rearrangement joins TRBV5-1 to TRBJ2-2; 10 bases align to TRBD2. J lost 4 bases, V lost 1 base, and 4 bases had no gene match. Germline V lookup: CDR1 SGHRS, CDR2 YFSETQ. This CDR3 spans 16 amino acids. The DNA for the CDR3 is TGCGCCAGCAGCTTGAGGCCTAGCGGGAGCACCGGGGAGCTGTTTTTT. Amino acids: CASSLRPSGSTGELFF.

This clonotype came up many times. The chain uses TRBV7-3 and TRBJ2-1; 7 nucleotides align to TRBD2. Per the germline V gene, CDR1 is SGHTA and CDR2 is FQGTGA. This CDR3 has 16 amino acids. V shed 5 bases and J 5 bases; nucleotides not matched to a gene: 12. Written as DNA, the CDR3 is TGTGCCAGCAGCCAACTCGACGGGAGGTCAGACAATGAGCAGTTCTTC. This translates into CASSQLDGRSDNEQFF.

Ten or more counts support this clonotype. One junction end disagrees with the germline gene, perhaps due to a read error. V and J are TRBV18 and TRBJ2-7, with unresolved D. The CDR3 contains 14 residues. Germline V gene lookup returns CDR1 KGHSH and CDR2 LQKENI. Here the CDR3 reads CASSSPEFGYEQYF. The CDR3 nucleotides are TGTGCCAGCTCATCACCGGAGTTTGGGTACGAGCAGTACTTC.

This clonotype was detected a few times. The chain joins TRBV6-1 to TRBJ1-1, with a weak D call TRBD1 (5 bases). This CDR3 is 14 amino acids long. In germline, CDR1 is MNHNS, CDR2 SASEGT. The V gene lost 3 bases and the J gene lost 0 bases, with 8 bases spanning the gap. CDR3: CASSDRVLNTEAFF. CDR3 DNA sequence: TGTGCCAGCAGTGACAGGGTCCTGAACACTGAAGCTTTCTTT.

This clonotype has only one observation. Since a much larger clone is just one base distant, this may be a read error. The chain employs TRBV12-3 or TRBV12-4 and TRBJ2-1; TRBD2 agrees at 8 bases. The V segment lost 5 bases and the J segment 4 bases; nucleotides outside the gene matches: 7. The CDR3 has 15 residues. The CDR3 DNA sequence: TGTGCCAGCAGTAAGCGGGAGAACCTTTACAATGAGCAGTTCTTC. This codes for CASSKRENLYNEQFF.

This clonotype was recorded at least ten times. This chain connects TRBV9 to TRBJ2-7; 12 nucleotides align to TRBD2. CDR1 is SGDLS and CDR2 is YYNGEE in the germline V gene. The CDR3 totals 15 residues. J lost 3 bases, V lost 2 bases, and 3 bases had no gene match. The chain's CDR3 is CASSVTSGGYYEQYF. CDR3 DNA sequence: TGTGCCAGCAGCGTGACTAGCGGGGGCTACTACGAGCAGTACTTC. The variable domain in full, completed from reference TRBV9 and TRBJ2-7, reads DSGVTQTPKHLITATGQRVTLRCSPRSGDLSVYWYQQSLDQGLQFLIQYYNGEERAKGNILERFSAQQFPDLHSELNLSSLELGDSALYFCASSVTSGGYYEQYFGPGTRLTVT.

This clonotype was seen ten or more times. The chain carries TRBV7-8 and TRBJ2-7; D is possibly TRBD1 (5 bases). The CDR3 consists of 14 residues. Deletions cut 1 base from V and 3 bases from J, with 10 bases between. Germline V CDR1 and CDR2: SGHVS, FQNEAQ. The CDR3 spells CASSLGGGGYEQYF. The CDR3 region has the DNA TGTGCCAGCAGCTTAGGGGGCGGCGGCTACGAGCAGTACTTC.

This clonotype was seen repeatedly, ten times or more. This chain uses TRBV12-3 or TRBV12-4 with TRBJ2-2; 13 positions agree with TRBD2. The CDR3 spans 16 residues. V lost 6 bases and J lost 7; bases outside the gene matches: 8. The CDR3 loop reads CASRSGLAGSVGELFF. As DNA, the CDR3 is TGTGCCAGCAGATCGGGACTAGCGGGATCGGTCGGGGAGCTGTTTTTT.

This clonotype turned up a few times. V usage is TRBV12-3 or TRBV12-4 and J usage is TRBJ2-7, with TRBD2 as a possible D gene (5 bases). The V gene lost 1 base and the J gene lost 3 bases, with 10 bases spanning the gap. The CDR3 totals 14 residues. CDR3 nucleotide sequence: TGTGCCAGCAGTTTAGTTAGAGGGTTCTACGAGCAGTACTTC. It encodes CASSLVRGFYEQYF.

The chain employs TRBV7-9 and TRBJ1-5; tentative D call: TRBD1 (5 bases). CDR3 size: 15 residues. The germline V and J ends were trimmed by 4 bases and 11 bases, with 21 bases remaining between them. Germline CDR1 is SEHNR and CDR2 is FQNEAQ (reference sequence). This chain's CDR3 is CASSSGEGPVRTQHF. The CDR3 DNA reads TGTGCCAGCAGCTCCGGGGAGGGGCCCGTCAGGACCCAGCATTTT.

This clonotype has ten or more counts. This rearrangement joins TRBV11-2 to TRBJ2-3; 8 bases line up with TRBD2. The V gene's germline CDR1 is SGHAT and CDR2 FQNNGV. This CDR3 has 16 amino acids. V gave up 5 bases and J gave up 3 bases; unmatched junction bases: 10. The CDR3, as DNA: TGTGCCAGCAGCCGTACTATGCTAGCGGGTACAGATACGCAGTATTTT. This sequence encodes CASSRTMLAGTDTQYF. Supplemented by reference TRBV11-2 and TRBJ2-3, the full variable domain reads EAGVAQSPRYKIIEKRQSVAFWCNPISGHATLYWYQQILGQGPKLLIQFQNNGVVDDSQLPKDRFSAERLKGVDSTLKIQPAKLEDSAVYLCASSRTMLAGTDTQYFGPGTRLTVL.

The chain uses TRBV12-3 or TRBV12-4 and TRBJ2-2; 7 bases agree with TRBD1. The junction had 10 bases not matched to a gene; V was cut back by 6 bases and J by 6 bases. The CDR3 has 15 amino acids. The CDR3, as DNA: TGTGCCAGCAGGTGGACAGGACTTATGTCCGGGGAGCTGTTTTTT. This gives the protein CASRWTGLMSGELFF.

V gene TRBV28 combines with J gene TRBJ1-1; D remains unclear. This CDR3 is 12 amino acids long. Germline-derived CDR1 and CDR2 are MDHEN and SYDVKM. V lost 3 bases and J lost 6, with 8 bases in between. Written as DNA, the CDR3 is TGTGCCAGCAGTTTGGTGACGGCTGAAGCTTTCTTT. This translates into CASSLVTAEAFF.

This clonotype was detected many times. The chain joins TRBV20-1 to TRBJ1-5; D gene unclear. V was pared by 0 bases and J by 3 bases, with 15 bases between. Germline-derived CDR1 and CDR2 are DFQATT and SNEGSKA (reference sequence). The CDR3 covers 16 residues. CDR3 coding DNA: TGCAGTGCTAGAGACCTTACCCGCATTTACAATCAGCCCCAGCATTTT. Protein sequence: CSARDLTRIYNQPQHF.

This clonotype came up many times. J is TRBJ1-2 and V is TRBV6-1; tentatively, D is TRBD1 (6 bases). V lost 5 bases to trimming and J lost 3 bases, with 16 bases between them. From germline, CDR1 is MNHNS and CDR2 SASEGT. The CDR3 is 15 amino acids. The CDR3 bases are TGTGCCAGCAGTTCCGGCGGAACAGGGTACTATGGCTACACCTTC. This gives the protein CASSSGGTGYYGYTF.

The sample holds many counts of this clonotype. The genes are TRBV2 and TRBJ2-7, with TRBD2 matching over 9 bases. After removal of 0 bases from V and 3 bases from J, the junction contained 6 bases not matched to a gene. The length of the CDR3 is 16 residues. CDR1 and CDR2 (germline): SNHLY, FYNNEI. CDR3 DNA: TGTGCCAGCAGTGAAGCGCTTTGGCGGGAGGGCTACGAGCAGTACTTC. Translating gives CASSEALWREGYEQYF.

This clonotype was seen only a few times. V and J are TRBV6-1 and TRBJ2-3; tentatively, D is TRBD2 (5 bases). This CDR3 contains 14 residues. V was trimmed by 1 base and J by 2 bases, leaving 7 bases between them. CDR1 MNHNS and CDR2 SASEGT come from the germline V gene. The CDR3 sequence: CASSEGLATDTQYF. The DNA for the CDR3 is TGTGCCAGCAGTGAAGGGCTAGCCACAGATACGCAGTATTTT.

This clonotype was seen at least ten times. This chain joins TRBV7-6 and TRBJ2-1; a possible D gene is TRBD1 (7 bases). Germline V CDR1 and CDR2: SGHVS, FNYEAQ. V was cut by 5 bases and J by 9 bases, with 20 bases left in between. The CDR3 loop spans 15 amino acids. Here the CDR3 reads CASSPTGLQGSEQFF. The CDR3 DNA follows: TGTGCCAGCAGCCCCACAGGACTACAGGGGAGTGAGCAGTTCTTC.

This clonotype was detected many times. V is TRBV6-1 and J is TRBJ1-1; D might be TRBD1 (6 bases). V was pared by 2 bases and J by 8 bases, with 21 bases between. CDR3 length: 16 amino acids. The germline CDR1 and CDR2 sequences are MNHNS and SASEGT. CDR3 sequence (DNA): TGTGCCAGCAGTGAATCGGGGGCGAGAATTCGAGCGGAAGCTTTCTTT. It yields the protein CASSESGARIRAEAFF.

This clonotype was seen more than once but under ten times. The V call is TRBV30, the J call TRBJ1-5; TRBD1 agrees at 10 bases. Germline V gene lookup returns CDR1 GTSNPN and CDR2 SVGIG (reference sequence). The CDR3 loop spans 17 amino acids. J lost 3 bases, V lost 6 bases, and 14 bases had no gene match. The CDR3 sequence: CACLDRGRPNDNQPQHF. The CDR3 coding sequence is TGTGCCTGCCTAGACAGGGGGCGGCCGAACGACAATCAGCCCCAGCATTTT.

This chain joins TRBV6-1 and TRBJ2-7, with D perhaps matching TRBD2 (6 bases). This CDR3 contains 15 residues. Germline CDR1 and CDR2: MNHNS and SASEGT. The V end was cut by 5 bases, the J end by 0 bases, with 14 bases between. The CDR3 region has the DNA TGTGCCAGCAGTATCGCACCGACTAGCTCCTACGAGCAGTACTTC. Protein sequence: CASSIAPTSSYEQYF.

This clonotype was counted ten times or more. V gene TRBV20-1 combines with J gene TRBJ2-1; D not certain. Germline-derived CDR1 and CDR2 are DFQATT and SNEGSKA (reference sequence). V gave up 3 bases and J gave up 14 bases, with 14 bases separating them. The CDR3 consists of 11 residues. The CDR3 DNA reads as TGCAGTGCTAGGGAGAACATCCGCGAGTTCTTC. It codes for CSARENIREFF.

The gene calls are TRBV5-6 and TRBJ2-5; 10 bases line up with TRBD2. This CDR3 spans 16 amino acids. Looked up from germline, CDR1 is SGHDT and CDR2 is YYEEEE. V shed 4 bases and J 6 bases; nucleotides not matched to a gene: 12. The CDR3 spells CASSKRTSGDGKTQYF. The CDR3 DNA reads TGTGCCAGCAGCAAGAGGACTAGCGGTGACGGGAAGACCCAGTACTTC.

This clonotype was recorded a few times. The gene calls are TRBV5-5 and TRBJ2-3, with D maybe TRBD1 (6 bases). The V gene lost 2 bases and the J gene lost 11 bases, with 15 bases spanning the gap. From germline, CDR1 is SGHKS and CDR2 YYEKEE (reference sequence). The CDR3 runs to 13 residues. The CDR3 region is CASSFQGMAGQYF. CDR3 nucleotide sequence: TGTGCCAGCAGCTTTCAGGGGATGGCGGGGCAGTATTTT.